This T cell receptor (beta chain) appears in the sequencing data of a study of shared clonotypes between healthy human individuals. Study-level results: Sampling involved blood alone; tissue repertoires likely differ. Clonotype sharing among donors, it was expected, would be affected by sequencing depth.

Comment on this clone: Its antigen remains unknown.

The assay used deep level. Sequencing was performed with immunoSEQ multiplex PCR; in TCRdb, only in-frame clones are kept and a portion is missing. The sample includes a few hundred thousand clones, roughly four fifths of them seen just once. V lost 0 bases, J lost 2 bases, and 10 bases lay in between. The germline CDR1 and CDR2 sequences are GTSNPN and SVGIG (reference sequence). This CDR3 spans 15 amino acids. The source of this sequence is a middle-aged woman in good health. Some clones in this sample may be carry-over from other donors' samples. Sequences were obtained from PBMCs. V gene TRBV30 combines with J gene TRBJ1-4; TRBD1 is a possible D gene (5 bases). The chain's CDR3 is CAWSVYRGTNEKLFF. The CDR3 region has the DNA TGTGCCTGGAGTGTATATCGGGGGACTAATGAAAAACTGTTTTTT.